This T cell receptor (beta chain) was recorded in a study of T cells after yellow fever vaccination. TCRdb passed the 5' RACE reads through MiXCR, listing each CDR3 protein once. Here the sample spans 150,000 to 200,000 distinct CDR3 sequences, approximately 9.9% being singletons. The germline V gene encodes CDR1 MNHEY and CDR2 SVGAGI. V was trimmed by 6 bases and J by 1 base, leaving 15 bases between them. CDR3 length equals 15 residues. This clonotype was observed a few times. Its antigen is undetermined. Overall study results and limits: In post-booster samples, most primary-vaccination clones reappeared (96% CD4, around 87% CD8). The CD4 compartment and the CD8 compartment contained a small share of clonotypes in common. Abundant clonotypes from the bulk population could have been carried over as contaminants into FACS-sorted repertoires.

The sequence was collected from a man aged 18 to 29 who received the YFV17D yellow fever vaccine. The sample in question was CD8+ T cells sorted from PBMCs, obtained 45 days after the yellow fever booster vaccination. The V gene is TRBV6-5, the J gene TRBJ2-5, with D maybe TRBD2 (6 bases). CDR3 nucleotide sequence: TGTGCCAGCAGCAGATTCGCGGGATCCCAAGAGACCCAGTACTTC. It translates to CASSRFAGSQETQYF.